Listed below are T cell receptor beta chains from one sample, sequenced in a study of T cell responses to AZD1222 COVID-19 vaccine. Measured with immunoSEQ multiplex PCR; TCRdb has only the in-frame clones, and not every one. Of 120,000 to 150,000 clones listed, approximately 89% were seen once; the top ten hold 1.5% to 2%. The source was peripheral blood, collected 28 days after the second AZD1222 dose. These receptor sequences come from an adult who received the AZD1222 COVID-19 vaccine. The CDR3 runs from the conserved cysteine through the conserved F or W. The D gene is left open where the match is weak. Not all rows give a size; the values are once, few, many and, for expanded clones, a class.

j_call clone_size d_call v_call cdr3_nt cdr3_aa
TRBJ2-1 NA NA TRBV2 TGTGCCAGCAGGGAGGACACGGCGGGGAACAATGAGCAGTTCTTC CASREDTAGNNEQFF
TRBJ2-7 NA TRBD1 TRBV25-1 TGTGCCAGCAGTGAGAGACAGGGGTGGGACCCCAAATTGTACTTC CASSERQGWDPKLYF
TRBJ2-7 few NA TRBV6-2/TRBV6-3 TGTGCCAGCAGTCCGAACCTGGAGGGCGGGTACGAGCAGTACTTC CASSPNLEGGYEQYF
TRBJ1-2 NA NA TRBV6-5 TGTGCCAGCAGACGATTAGGAGGCTCCCACGGCTACACCTTC CASRRLGGSHGYTF
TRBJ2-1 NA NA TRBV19 TGTGCCAGTAGTAGGGGCATAAGAGGGGGCTACAATGAGCAGTTCTTC CASSRGIRGGYNEQFF
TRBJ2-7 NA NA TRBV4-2 TGTGCCAGCAGCCAAGATAGAGCAGCGGGCCCGCCCTACGAGCAGTACTTC CASSQDRAAGPPYEQYF
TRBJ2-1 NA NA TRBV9 TGTGCCAGCAGCGTGCAGGCGGCCACCTACAATGAGCAGTTCTTC CASSVQAATYNEQFF
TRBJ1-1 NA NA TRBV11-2 TGTGCCAGCAGCTTAGGACAGGCCGTCGGTGAAGCTTTCTTT CASSLGQAVGEAFF
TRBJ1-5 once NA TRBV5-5 TGTGCCAGCAGCTTGGTTACGACTCCGGATCAGCCCCAGCATTTT CASSLVTTPDQPQHF
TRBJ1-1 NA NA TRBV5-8 TGTGCCAGCAGCTCGGGACCGGTGAACACTGAAGCTTTCTTT CASSSGPVNTEAFF